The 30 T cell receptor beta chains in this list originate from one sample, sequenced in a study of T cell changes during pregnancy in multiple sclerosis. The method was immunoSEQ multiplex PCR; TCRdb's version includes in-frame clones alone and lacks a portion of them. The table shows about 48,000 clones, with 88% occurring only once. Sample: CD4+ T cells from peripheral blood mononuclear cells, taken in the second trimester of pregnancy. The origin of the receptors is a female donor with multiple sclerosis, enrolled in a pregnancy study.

The CDR3 protein is CASSATSGSRDGELFF. The CDR3, as DNA: TGTGCCAGCAGCGCGACTAGCGGGAGTCGAGACGGGGAGCTGTTTTTT. This chain joins TRBV9 and TRBJ2-2, with 12 bases that match TRBD2. This CDR3 comprises 16 residues. Germline V gene lookup returns CDR1 SGDLS and CDR2 YYNGEE. Trimming cost V 3 bases and J 7 bases; bases outside gene matches: 7.

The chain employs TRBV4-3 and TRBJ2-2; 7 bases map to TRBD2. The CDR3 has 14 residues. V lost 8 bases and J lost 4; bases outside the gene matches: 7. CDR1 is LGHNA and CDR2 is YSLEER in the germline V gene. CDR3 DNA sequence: TGCGCCAGCGGTTGGGAGGGAGGCACCGGGGAGCTGTTTTTT. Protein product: CASGWEGGTGELFF.

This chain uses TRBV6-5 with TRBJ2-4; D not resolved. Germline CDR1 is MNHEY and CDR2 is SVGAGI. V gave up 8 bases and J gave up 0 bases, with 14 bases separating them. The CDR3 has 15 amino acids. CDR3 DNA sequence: TGTGCCAGCTCCCCTGGGCGTCTAGCCAAAAACATTCAGTACTTC. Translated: CASSPGRLAKNIQYF.

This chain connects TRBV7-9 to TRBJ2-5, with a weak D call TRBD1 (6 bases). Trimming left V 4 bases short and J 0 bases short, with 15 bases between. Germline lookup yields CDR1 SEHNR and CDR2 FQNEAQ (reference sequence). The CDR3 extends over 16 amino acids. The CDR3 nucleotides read TGTGCCAGCAGCTCCCGTGGTCAGGGGAACCAAGAGACCCAGTACTTC. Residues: CASSSRGQGNQETQYF.

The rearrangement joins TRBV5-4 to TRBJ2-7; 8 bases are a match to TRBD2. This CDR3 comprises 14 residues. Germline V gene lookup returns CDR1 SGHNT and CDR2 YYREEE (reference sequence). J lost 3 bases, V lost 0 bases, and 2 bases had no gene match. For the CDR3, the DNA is TGTGCCAGCAGCTTGGCTAGCGGGTTCTACGAGCAGTACTTC. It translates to CASSLASGFYEQYF.

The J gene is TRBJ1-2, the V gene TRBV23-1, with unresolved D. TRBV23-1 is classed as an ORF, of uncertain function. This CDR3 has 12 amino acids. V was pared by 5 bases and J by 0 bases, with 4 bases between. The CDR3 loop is CASSSSNYGYTF. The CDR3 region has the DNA TGCGCCAGCAGTAGCTCTAACTATGGCTACACCTTC.

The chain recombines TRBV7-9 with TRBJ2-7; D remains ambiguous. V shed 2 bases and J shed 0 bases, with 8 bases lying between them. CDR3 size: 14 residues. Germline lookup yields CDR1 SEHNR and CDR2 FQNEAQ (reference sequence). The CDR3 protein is CASSLYGSSYEQYF. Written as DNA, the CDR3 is TGTGCCAGCAGCTTATATGGCAGCTCCTACGAGCAGTACTTC. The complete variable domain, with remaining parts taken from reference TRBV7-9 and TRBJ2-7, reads DTGVSQNPRHKITKRGQNVTFRCDPISEHNRLYWYRQTLGQGPEFLTYFQNEAQLEKSRLLSDRFSAERPKGSFSTLEIQRTEQGDSAMYLCASSLYGSSYEQYFGPGTRLTVT.

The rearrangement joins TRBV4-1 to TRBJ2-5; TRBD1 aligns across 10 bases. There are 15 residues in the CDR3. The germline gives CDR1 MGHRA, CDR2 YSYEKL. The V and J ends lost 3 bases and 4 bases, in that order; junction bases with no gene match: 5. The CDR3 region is CASSHSGQGRETQYF. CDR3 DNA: TGCGCCAGCAGCCATTCGGGACAGGGGCGAGAGACCCAGTACTTC.

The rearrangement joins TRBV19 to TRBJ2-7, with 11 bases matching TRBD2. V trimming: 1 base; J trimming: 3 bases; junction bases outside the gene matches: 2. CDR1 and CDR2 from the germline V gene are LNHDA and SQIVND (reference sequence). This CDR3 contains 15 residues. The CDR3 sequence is CASSIAGLAGYEQYF. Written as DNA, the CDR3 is TGTGCCAGTAGTATAGCTGGACTAGCGGGCTACGAGCAGTACTTC. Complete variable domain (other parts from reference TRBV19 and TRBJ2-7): DGGITQSPKYLFRKEGQNVTLSCEQNLNHDAMYWYRQDPGQGLRLIYYSQIVNDFQKGDIAEGYSVSREKKESFPLTVTSAQKNPTAFYLCASSIAGLAGYEQYFGPGTRLTVT.

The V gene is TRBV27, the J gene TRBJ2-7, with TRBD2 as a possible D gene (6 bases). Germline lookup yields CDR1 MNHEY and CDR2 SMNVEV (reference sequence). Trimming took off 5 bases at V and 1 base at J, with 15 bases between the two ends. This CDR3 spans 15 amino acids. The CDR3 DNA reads TGTGCCAGCAGTGGGGACTTCGGAGTATCCTACGAGCAGTACTTC. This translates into CASSGDFGVSYEQYF.

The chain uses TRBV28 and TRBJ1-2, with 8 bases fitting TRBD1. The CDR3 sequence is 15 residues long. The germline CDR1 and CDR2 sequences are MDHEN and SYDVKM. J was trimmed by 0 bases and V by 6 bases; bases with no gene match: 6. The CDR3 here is CASRHETGANYGYTF. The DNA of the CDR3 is TGTGCCAGCAGGCACGAGACAGGGGCTAACTATGGCTACACCTTC.

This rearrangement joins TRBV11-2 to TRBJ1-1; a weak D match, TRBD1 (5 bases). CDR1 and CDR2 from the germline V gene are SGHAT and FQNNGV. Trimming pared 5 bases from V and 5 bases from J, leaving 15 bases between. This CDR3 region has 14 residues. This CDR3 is CASSPTPGYTEAFF. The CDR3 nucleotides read TGTGCCAGCAGCCCTACCCCAGGGTATACTGAAGCTTTCTTT.

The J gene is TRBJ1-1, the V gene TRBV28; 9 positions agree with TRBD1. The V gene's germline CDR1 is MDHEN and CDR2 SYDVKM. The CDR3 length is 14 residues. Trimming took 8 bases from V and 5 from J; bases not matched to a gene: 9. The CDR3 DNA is TGTGCCAGCCGTCAAGGACAGGGGAGGACTGAAGCTTTCTTT. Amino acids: CASRQGQGRTEAFF.

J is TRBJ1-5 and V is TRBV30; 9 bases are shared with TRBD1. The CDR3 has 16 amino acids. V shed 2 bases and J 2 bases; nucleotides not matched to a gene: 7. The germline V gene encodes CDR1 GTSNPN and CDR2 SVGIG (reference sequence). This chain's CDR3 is CAWSPDRGKGNQPQHF. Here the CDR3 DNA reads TGTGCCTGGAGTCCGGACAGGGGTAAGGGCAATCAGCCCCAGCATTTT.

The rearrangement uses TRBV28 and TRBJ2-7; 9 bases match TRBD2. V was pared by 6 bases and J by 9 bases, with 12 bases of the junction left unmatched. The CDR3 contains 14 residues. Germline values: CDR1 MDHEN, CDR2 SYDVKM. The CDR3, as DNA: TGTGCCAGCAGCCCTAGCGGGACCTACGCGGGGCAGTACTTC. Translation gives CASSPSGTYAGQYF.

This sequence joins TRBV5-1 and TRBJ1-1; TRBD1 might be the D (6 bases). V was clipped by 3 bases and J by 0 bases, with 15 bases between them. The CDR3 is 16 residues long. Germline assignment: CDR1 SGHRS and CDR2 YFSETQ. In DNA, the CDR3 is TGCGCCAGCAGCTCACAGGGTCTCAGGATGAACACTGAAGCTTTCTTT. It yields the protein CASSSQGLRMNTEAFF. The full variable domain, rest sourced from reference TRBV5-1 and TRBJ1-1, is KAGVTQTPRYLIKTRGQQVTLSCSPISGHRSVSWYQQTPGQGLQFLFEYFSETQRNKGNFPGRFSGRQFSNSRSEMNVSTLELGDSALYLCASSSQGLRMNTEAFFGQGTRLTVV.

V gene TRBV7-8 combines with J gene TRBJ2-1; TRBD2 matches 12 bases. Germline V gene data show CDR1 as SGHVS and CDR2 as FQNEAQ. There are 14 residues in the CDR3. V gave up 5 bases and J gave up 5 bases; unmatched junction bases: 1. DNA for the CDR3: TGTGCCAGCAGCGGACTAGCGGGAAACAATGAGCAGTTCTTC. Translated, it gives CASSGLAGNNEQFF.

The CDR3 region is CASSSWGVTGTRNTGELFF. For the CDR3, the DNA is TGTGCCAGCAGCTCGTGGGGGGTTACCGGGACTAGAAACACCGGGGAGCTGTTTTTT. The rearrangement uses TRBV7-8 and TRBJ2-2, with TRBD2 identical over 8 bases. V gave up 4 bases and J gave up 2 bases; unmatched junction bases: 15. The CDR3 length is 19 residues. The germline V gene encodes CDR1 SGHVS and CDR2 FQNEAQ.

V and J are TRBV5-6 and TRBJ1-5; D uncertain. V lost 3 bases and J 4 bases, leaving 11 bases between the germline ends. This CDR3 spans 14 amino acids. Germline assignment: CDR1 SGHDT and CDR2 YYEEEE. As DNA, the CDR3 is TGTGCCAGCAGCTCAGACGGACTGAATCAGCCCCAGCATTTT. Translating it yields CASSSDGLNQPQHF.

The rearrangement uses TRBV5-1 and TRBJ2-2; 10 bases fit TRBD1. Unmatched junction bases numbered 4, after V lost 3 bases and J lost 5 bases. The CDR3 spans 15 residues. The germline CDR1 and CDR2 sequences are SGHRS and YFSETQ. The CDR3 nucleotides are TGCGCCAGCAGCTCACGGACAGGGGGTACCGGGGAGCTGTTTTTT. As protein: CASSSRTGGTGELFF.

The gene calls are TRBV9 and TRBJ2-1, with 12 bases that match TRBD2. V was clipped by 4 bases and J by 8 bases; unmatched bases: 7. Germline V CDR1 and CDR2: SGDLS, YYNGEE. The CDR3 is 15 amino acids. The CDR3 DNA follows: TGTGCCAGCAGCACAGGACTAGCGGGACTCGATGAGCAGTTCTTC. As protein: CASSTGLAGLDEQFF.

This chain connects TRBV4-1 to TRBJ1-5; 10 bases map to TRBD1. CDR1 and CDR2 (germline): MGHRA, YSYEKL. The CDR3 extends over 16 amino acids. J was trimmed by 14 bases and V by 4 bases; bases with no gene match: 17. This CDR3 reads CASSPQPGTGAPIKHF. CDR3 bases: TGCGCCAGCAGCCCACAGCCCGGGACAGGGGCCCCCATTAAGCATTTT.

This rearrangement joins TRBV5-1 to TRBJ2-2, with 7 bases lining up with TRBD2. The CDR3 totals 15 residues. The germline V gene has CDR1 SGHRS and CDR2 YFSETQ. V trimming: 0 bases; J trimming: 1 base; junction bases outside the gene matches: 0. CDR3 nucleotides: TGCGCCAGCAGCTTGGCTAGCGGGAACACCGGGGAGCTGTTTTTT. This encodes CASSLASGNTGELFF.

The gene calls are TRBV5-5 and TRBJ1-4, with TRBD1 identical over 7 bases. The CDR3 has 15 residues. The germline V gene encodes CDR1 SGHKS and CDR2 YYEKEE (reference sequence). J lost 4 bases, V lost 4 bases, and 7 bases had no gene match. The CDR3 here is CASSQSGTDNEKLFF. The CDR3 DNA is TGTGCCAGCAGCCAATCCGGGACAGATAATGAAAAACTGTTTTTT.

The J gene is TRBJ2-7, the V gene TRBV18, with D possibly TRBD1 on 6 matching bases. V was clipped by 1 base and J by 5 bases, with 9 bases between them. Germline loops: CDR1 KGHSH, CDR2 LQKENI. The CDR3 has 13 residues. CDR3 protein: CASSPLEGDEQYF. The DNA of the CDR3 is TGTGCCAGCTCACCACTCGAGGGGGACGAGCAGTACTTC.

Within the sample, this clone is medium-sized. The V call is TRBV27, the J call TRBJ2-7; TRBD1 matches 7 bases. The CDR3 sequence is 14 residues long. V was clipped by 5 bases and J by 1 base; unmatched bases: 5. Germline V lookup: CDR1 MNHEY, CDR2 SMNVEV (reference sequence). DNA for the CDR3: TGTGCCAGCAGTAGACAGACAGGGTCCTACGAGCAGTACTTC. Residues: CASSRQTGSYEQYF.

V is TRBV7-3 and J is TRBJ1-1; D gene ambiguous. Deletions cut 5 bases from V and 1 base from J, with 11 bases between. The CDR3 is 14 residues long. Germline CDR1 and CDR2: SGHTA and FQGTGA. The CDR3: CASSPTPGNTEAFF. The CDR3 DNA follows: TGTGCCAGCAGCCCGACCCCAGGGAACACTGAAGCTTTCTTT.

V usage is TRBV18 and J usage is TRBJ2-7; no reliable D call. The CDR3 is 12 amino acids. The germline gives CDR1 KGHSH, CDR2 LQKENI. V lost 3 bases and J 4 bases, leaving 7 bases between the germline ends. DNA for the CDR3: TGTGCCAGCTCACCCACAAATTACGAGCAGTACTTC. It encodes CASSPTNYEQYF.

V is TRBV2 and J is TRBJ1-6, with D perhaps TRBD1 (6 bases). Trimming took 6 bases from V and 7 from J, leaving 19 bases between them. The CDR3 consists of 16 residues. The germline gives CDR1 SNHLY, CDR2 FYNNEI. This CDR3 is CASSSQGVGVNSPLHF. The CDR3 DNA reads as TGTGCCAGCAGCTCACAGGGCGTTGGAGTCAATTCACCCCTCCACTTT.

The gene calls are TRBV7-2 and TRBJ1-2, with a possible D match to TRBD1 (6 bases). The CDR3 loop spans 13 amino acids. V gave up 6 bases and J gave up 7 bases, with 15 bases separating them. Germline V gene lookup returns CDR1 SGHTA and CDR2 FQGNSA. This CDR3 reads CASSRYNRVGYTF. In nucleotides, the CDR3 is TGTGCCAGCAGTCGATATAACAGGGTTGGCTACACCTTC.